This T cell receptor beta chain was sequenced during a study of shared clonotypes between healthy human individuals. Study-wide context: Per donor, three plates held CD4 naive cells, three held CD4 memory, two held CD8 naive and one held CD8 memory.

Notes on the study in general: Genetic and exposure-history diversity was limited by the small donor number. Naive CD4 clonotypes overlapped across a few donors at roughly 4.5%.

V was clipped by 2 bases and J by 4 bases; unmatched bases: 4. CDR1 and CDR2 from the germline V gene are SGHNT and YYREEE (reference sequence). The CDR3 runs to 15 residues. As to this clone: What it binds is unknown.

Some clones are missing from TCRdb's copy, which holds only in-frame ones; the method was immunoSEQ multiplex PCR. The sample holds approximately 400,000 clones, 90% to 98% seen once. The genes are TRBV5-4 and TRBJ2-2; the match to TRBD2 covers 8 bases. This clonotype was obtained from a man younger than 45 in good health. What was sequenced was memory CD8+ T cells sorted from blood. Sample subset: CD45RO+ cells pooled with CCR7-negative TemRA cells. The chain's CDR3 is CASSFSGGPTGELFF. Written as DNA, the CDR3 is TGTGCCAGCAGCTTTTCGGGAGGGCCCACCGGGGAGCTGTTTTTT.